This T cell receptor (beta chain) was identified during a study of cytomegalovirus exposure and HLA in healthy donors. Donors came from a validation cohort of some 130 subjects, distinct from the first 666-subject cohort. This CDR3 has 16 residues. Germline V gene lookup returns CDR1 ENHRY and CDR2 SYGVKD. For this clone: Its antigen remains unknown.

General study findings and limits: Investigators reported 150 to 200 TCR beta chains as tied to cytomegalovirus.

The data were produced by immunoSEQ multiplex PCR, yet TCRdb's version contains in-frame clones alone and is incomplete. The data hold some 69,000 clones, with roughly 95% observed a single time. This chain uses TRBV10-3 with TRBJ1-2; a possible D gene is TRBD1 (6 bases). The sample was PBMCs. This receptor was identified in a woman aged 18-29 years in good health and CMV-seropositive. The CDR3 loop is CVASKSHPDRLYGYTF. The DNA for the CDR3 is TGTGTCGCCAGCAAGTCCCATCCCGACAGGTTATATGGCTACACCTTC.